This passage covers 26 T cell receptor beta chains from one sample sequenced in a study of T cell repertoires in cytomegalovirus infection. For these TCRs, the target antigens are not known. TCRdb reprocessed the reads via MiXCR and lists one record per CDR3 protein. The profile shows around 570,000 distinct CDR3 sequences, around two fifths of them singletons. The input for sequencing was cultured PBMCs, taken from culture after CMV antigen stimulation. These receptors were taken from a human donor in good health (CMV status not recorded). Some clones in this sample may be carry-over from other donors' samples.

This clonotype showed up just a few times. As DNA, the CDR3 is TGTGCCAGCAGCTTGGTGACAGGGGTAGGCGAGCAGTACTTC. It translates to CASSLVTGVGEQYF. The rearrangement links TRBV7-8 to TRBJ2-7, with 8 bases identical to TRBD1. V shed 3 bases and J 6 bases; nucleotides not matched to a gene: 7. The CDR3 loop spans 14 amino acids. Germline CDR1 and CDR2: SGHVS and FQNEAQ.

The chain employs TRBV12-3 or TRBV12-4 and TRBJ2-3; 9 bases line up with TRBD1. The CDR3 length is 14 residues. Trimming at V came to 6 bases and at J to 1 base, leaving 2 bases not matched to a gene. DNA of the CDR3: TGTGCCAGCAGCCGACAGGGGGGCACAGATACGCAGTATTTT. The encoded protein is CASSRQGGTDTQYF.

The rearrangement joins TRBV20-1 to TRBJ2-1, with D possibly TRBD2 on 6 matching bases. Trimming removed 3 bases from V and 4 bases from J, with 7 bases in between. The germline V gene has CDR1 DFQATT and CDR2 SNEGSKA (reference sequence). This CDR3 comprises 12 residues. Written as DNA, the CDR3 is TGCAGTGCTAGGGGGGGATACAATGAGCAGTTCTTC. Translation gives CSARGGYNEQFF.

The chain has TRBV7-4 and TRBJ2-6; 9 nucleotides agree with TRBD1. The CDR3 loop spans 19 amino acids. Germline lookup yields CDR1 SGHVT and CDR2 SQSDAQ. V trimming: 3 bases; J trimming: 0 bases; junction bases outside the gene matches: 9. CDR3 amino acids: CASSFPVGTGNSGANVLTF. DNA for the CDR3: TGTGCCAGCAGCTTTCCCGTGGGGACAGGGAACTCTGGGGCCAACGTCCTGACTTTC.

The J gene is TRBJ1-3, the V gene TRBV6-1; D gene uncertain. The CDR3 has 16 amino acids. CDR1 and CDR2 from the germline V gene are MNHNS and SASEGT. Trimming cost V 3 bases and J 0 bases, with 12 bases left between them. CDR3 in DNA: TGTGCCAGCAGTGAGGAACAGTTACCCTCTGGAAACACCATATATTTT. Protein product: CASSEEQLPSGNTIYF.

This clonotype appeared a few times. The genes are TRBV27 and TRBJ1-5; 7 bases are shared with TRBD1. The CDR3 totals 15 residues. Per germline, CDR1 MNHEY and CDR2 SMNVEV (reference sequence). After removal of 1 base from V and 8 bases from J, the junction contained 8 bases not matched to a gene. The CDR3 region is CASSLYPRGFEPQHF. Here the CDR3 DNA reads TGTGCCAGCAGTTTATATCCCAGGGGGTTCGAGCCCCAGCATTTT.

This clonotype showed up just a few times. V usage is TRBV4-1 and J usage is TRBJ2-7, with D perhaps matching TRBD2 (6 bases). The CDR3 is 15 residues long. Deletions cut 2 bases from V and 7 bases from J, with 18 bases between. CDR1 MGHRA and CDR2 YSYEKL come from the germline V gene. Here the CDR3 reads CASSQLLTGRGEQYF. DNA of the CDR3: TGCGCCAGCAGCCAACTACTGACGGGGCGGGGTGAGCAGTACTTC.

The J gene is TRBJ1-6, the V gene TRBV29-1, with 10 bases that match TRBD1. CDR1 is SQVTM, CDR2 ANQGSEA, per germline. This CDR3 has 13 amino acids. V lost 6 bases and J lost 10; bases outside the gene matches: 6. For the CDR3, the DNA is TGCAGCGTCGGACAGGGGGAGGGCTCACCCCTCCACTTT. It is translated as CSVGQGEGSPLHF.

The CDR3 sequence: CATARVWKETQYF. The DNA of the CDR3 is TGTGCCACCGCGCGGGTGTGGAAGGAGACCCAGTACTTC. The chain combines TRBV19 with TRBJ2-5; weak D call: TRBD2 (5 bases). Per germline, CDR1 LNHDA and CDR2 SQIVND (reference sequence). The CDR3 has 13 residues. V dropped 10 bases and J dropped 5 bases, with 17 bases sitting between them.

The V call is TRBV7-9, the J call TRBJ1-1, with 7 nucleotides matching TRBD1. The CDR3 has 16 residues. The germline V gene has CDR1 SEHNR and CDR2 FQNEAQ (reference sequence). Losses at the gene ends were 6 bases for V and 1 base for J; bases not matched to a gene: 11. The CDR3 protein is CASRPRFGTENTEAFF. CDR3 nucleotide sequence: TGTGCCAGCAGGCCGCGGTTCGGGACAGAGAACACTGAAGCTTTCTTT. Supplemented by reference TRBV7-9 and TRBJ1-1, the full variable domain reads DTGVSQNPRHKITKRGQNVTFRCDPISEHNRLYWYRQTLGQGPEFLTYFQNEAQLEKSRLLSDRFSAERPKGSFSTLEIQRTEQGDSAMYLCASRPRFGTENTEAFFGQGTRLTVV.

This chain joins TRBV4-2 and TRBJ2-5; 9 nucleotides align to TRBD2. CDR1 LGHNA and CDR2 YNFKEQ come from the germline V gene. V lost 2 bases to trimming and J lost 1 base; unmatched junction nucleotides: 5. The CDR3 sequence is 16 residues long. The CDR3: CASSQPSGARQETQYF. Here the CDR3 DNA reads TGTGCCAGCAGCCAACCTAGCGGGGCGCGCCAAGAGACCCAGTACTTC.

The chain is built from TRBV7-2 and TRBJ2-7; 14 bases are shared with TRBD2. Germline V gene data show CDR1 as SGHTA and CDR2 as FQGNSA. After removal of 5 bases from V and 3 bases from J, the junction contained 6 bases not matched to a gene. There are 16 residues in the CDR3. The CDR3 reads CASSHTGTSGSYEQYF. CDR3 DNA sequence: TGTGCCAGCAGCCATACCGGGACTAGCGGGAGCTACGAGCAGTACTTC.

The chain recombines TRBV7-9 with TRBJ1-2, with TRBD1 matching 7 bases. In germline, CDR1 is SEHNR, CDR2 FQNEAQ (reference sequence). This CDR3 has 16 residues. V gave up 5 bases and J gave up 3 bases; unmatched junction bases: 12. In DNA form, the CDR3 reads TGTGCCAGCAGCCCCAGGGGGAGTACGGGCTACTATGGCTACACCTTC. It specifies CASSPRGSTGYYGYTF.

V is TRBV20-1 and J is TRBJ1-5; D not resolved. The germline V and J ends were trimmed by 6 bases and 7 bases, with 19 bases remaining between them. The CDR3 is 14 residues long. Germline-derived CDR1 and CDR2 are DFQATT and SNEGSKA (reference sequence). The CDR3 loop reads CSAGKMAGLQPQHF. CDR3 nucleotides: TGCAGTGCAGGCAAAATGGCTGGATTGCAGCCCCAGCATTTT.

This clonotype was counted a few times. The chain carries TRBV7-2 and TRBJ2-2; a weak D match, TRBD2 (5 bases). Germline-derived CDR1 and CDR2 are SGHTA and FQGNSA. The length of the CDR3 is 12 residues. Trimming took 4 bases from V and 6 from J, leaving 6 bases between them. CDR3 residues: CASSSEAGELFF. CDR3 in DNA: TGTGCCAGCAGCTCGGAGGCCGGGGAGCTGTTTTTT.

The CDR3 region has the DNA TGTGCCAGCAGCTTAGTCGGGGGTGGGGCAGGAGGGGATGGCTACACCTTC. Protein: CASSLVGGGAGGDGYTF. The chain recombines TRBV7-8 with TRBJ1-2; possible D gene TRBD1, 5 bases. Germline assignment: CDR1 SGHVS and CDR2 FQNEAQ. The CDR3 consists of 17 residues. The germline V and J ends were trimmed by 1 base and 6 bases, with 21 bases remaining between them. Filled out from reference TRBV7-8 and TRBJ1-2, the complete variable domain reads GAGVSQSPRYKVAKRGQDVALRCDPISGHVSLFWYQQALGQGPEFLTYFQNEAQLDKSGLPSDRFFAERPEGSVSTLKIQRTQQEDSAVYLCASSLVGGGAGGDGYTFGSGTRLTVV.

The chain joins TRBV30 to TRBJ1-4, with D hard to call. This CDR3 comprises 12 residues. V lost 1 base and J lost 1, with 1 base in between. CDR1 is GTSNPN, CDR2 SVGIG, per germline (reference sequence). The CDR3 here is CAWSETNEKLFF. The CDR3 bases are TGTGCCTGGAGTGAAACTAATGAAAAACTGTTTTTT.

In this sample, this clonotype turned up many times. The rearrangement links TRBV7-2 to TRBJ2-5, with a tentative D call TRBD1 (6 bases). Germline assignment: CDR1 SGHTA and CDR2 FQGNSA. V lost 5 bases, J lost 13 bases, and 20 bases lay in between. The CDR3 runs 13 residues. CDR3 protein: CASSPAQGAPTYF. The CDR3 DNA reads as TGTGCCAGCAGCCCCGCACAGGGAGCTCCAACGTACTTC. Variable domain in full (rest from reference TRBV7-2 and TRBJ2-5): GAGVSQSPSNKVTEKGKDVELRCDPISGHTALYWYRQSLGQGLEFLIYFQGNSAPDKSGLPSDRFSAERTGGSVSTLTIQRTQQEDSAVYLCASSPAQGAPTYFGPGTRLLVL.

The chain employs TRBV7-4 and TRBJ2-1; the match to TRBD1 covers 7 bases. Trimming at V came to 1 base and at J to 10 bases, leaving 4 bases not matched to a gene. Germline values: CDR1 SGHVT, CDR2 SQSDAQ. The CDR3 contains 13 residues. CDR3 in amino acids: CASSLVGGSEQFF. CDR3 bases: TGTGCCAGCAGCTTAGTAGGGGGCAGCGAGCAGTTCTTC.

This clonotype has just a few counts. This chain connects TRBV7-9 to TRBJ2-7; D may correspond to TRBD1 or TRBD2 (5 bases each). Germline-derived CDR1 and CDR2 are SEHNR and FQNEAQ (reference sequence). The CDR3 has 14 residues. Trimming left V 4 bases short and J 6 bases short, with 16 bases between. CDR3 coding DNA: TGTGCCAGCAGCTCCGGGACGCAAGGACGCGAGCAGTACTTC. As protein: CASSSGTQGREQYF.

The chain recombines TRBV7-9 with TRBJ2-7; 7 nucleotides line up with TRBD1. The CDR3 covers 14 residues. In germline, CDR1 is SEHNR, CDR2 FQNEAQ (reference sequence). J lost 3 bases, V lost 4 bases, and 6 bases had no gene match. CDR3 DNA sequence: TGTGCCAGCAGCTCCAGGGGGTCCCTCTACGAGCAGTACTTC. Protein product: CASSSRGSLYEQYF. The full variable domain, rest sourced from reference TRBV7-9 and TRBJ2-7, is DTGVSQNPRHKITKRGQNVTFRCDPISEHNRLYWYRQTLGQGPEFLTYFQNEAQLEKSRLLSDRFSAERPKGSFSTLEIQRTEQGDSAMYLCASSSRGSLYEQYFGPGTRLTVT.

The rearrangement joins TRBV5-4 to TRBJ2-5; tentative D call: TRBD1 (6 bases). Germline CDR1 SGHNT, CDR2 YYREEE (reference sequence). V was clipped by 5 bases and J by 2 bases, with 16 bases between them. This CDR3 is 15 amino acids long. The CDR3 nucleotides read TGTGCCAGCAGGGCCTCCGGGACACCACAAGAGACCCAGTACTTC. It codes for CASRASGTPQETQYF.

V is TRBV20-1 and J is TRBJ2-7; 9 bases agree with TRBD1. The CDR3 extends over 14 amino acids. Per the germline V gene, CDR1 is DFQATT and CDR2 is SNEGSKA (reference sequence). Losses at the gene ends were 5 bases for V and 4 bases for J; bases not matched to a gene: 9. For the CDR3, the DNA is TGCAGTGCTGAAAGGACAGGGGTCAAGTACGAGCAGTACTTC. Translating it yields CSAERTGVKYEQYF.

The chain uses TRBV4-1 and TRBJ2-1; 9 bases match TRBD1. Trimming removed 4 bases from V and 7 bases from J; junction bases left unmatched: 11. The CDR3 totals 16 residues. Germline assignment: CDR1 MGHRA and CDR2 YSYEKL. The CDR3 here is CASSPNPTGGGNEQFF. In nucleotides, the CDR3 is TGCGCCAGCAGCCCCAACCCGACAGGGGGGGGGAATGAGCAGTTCTTC.

This CDR3 is CAISVAGTVYGYTF. CDR3 nucleotide sequence: TGTGCCATCAGTGTAGCGGGGACAGTCTATGGCTACACCTTC. The gene calls are TRBV10-3 and TRBJ1-2; 7 positions agree with TRBD1. J gave up 4 bases and V 4 bases, and 6 bases lay outside the gene matches. Germline V gene lookup returns CDR1 ENHRY and CDR2 SYGVKD. The CDR3 sequence is 14 residues long.

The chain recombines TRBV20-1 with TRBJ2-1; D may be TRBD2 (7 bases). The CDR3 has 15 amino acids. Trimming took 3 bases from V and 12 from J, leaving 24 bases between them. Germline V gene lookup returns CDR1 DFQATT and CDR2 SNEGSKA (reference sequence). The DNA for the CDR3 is TGCAGTGCTAGTGATGGCGGGGGCCCGCAACAGGGGCAGTTCTTC. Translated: CSASDGGGPQQGQFF.